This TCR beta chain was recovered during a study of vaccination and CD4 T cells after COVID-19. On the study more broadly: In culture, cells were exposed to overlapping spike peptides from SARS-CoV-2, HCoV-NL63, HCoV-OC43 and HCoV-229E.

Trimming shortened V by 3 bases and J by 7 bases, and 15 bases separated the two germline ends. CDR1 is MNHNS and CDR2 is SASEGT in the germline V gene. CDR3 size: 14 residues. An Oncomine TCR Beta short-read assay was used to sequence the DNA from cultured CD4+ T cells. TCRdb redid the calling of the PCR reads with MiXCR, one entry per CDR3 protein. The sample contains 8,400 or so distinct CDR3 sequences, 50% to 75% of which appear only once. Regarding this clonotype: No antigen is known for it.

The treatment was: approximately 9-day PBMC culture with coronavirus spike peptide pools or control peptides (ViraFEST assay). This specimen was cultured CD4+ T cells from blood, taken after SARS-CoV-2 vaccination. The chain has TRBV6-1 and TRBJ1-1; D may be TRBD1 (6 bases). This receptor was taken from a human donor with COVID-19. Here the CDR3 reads CASSDPGRGREAFF. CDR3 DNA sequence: TGTGCCAGCAGTGATCCAGGGCGGGGGCGTGAAGCTTTCTTT.